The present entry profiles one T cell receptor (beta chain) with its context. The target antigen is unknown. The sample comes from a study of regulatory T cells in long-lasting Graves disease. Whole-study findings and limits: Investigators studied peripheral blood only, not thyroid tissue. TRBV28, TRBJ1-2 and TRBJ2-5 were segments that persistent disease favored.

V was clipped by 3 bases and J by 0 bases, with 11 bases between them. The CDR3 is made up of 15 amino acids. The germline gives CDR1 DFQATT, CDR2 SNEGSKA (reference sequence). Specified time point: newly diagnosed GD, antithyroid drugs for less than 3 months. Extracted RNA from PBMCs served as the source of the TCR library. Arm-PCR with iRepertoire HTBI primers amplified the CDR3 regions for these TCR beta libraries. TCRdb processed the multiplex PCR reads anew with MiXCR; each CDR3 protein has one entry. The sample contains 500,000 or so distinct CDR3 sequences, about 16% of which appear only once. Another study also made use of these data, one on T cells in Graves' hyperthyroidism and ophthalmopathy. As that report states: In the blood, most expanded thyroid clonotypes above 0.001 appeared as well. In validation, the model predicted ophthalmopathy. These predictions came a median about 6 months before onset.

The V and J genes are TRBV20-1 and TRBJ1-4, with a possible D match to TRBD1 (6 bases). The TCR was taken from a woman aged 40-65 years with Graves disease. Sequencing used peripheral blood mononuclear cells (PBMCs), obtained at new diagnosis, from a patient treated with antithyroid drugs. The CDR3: CSASAGAATNEKLFF. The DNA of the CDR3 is TGCAGTGCTAGCGCGGGGGCCGCAACTAATGAAAAACTGTTTTTT.